The 17 T cell receptor beta chains below all came from one sample that was sequenced in a study of cytomegalovirus exposure and HLA in healthy donors. PCR primers comprised 60 Vbeta and 13 Jbeta primers. Sequencing was performed with immunoSEQ multiplex PCR; in TCRdb, only in-frame clones are kept and a portion is missing. The table lists about 130,000 clones, roughly 10% of them singletons, with 3.5% to 5% in the top ten. Source material: PBMCs. These receptors were collected from a woman between 18 and 29 years old in good health and CMV-seropositive.

The chain is built from TRBV28 and TRBJ2-1; 12 bases map to TRBD2. The CDR3 spans 16 residues. V was pared by 9 bases and J by 7 bases, with 13 bases of the junction left unmatched. Germline lookup yields CDR1 MDHEN and CDR2 SYDVKM. The CDR3 reads CASRTRTSGIGNEQFF. In DNA, the CDR3 is TGTGCCAGTCGGACAAGGACTAGCGGGATTGGGAATGAGCAGTTCTTC.

The chain employs TRBV28 and TRBJ2-7; 10 bases fit TRBD2. CDR1 is MDHEN, CDR2 SYDVKM, per germline. The trim removed 5 bases at V and 0 bases at J, leaving 4 bases unmatched. The CDR3 loop spans 15 amino acids. The CDR3 loop is CASSILAGTSYEQYF. For the CDR3, the DNA is TGTGCCAGCAGTATACTAGCGGGGACCTCCTACGAGCAGTACTTC.

The V gene is TRBV6-5, the J gene TRBJ1-1; D is uncertain. The V end lost 5 bases, the J end lost 1 base, and 8 bases lay between the germline ends. The CDR3 totals 13 residues. Per the germline V gene, CDR1 is MNHEY and CDR2 is SVGAGI. CDR3 region: CASSDLKNTEAFF. The CDR3 DNA follows: TGTGCCAGCAGTGATCTAAAGAACACTGAAGCTTTCTTT.

The V gene is TRBV9, the J gene TRBJ2-7; D ambiguous. The V and J ends lost 0 bases and 2 bases respectively, with 15 bases between them. The CDR3 is 16 amino acids. The germline CDR1 and CDR2 sequences are SGDLS and YYNGEE. The CDR3 nucleotides are TGTGCCAGCAGCGTAGCGGCTGGGCAAAATGCCTACGAGCAGTACTTC. It specifies CASSVAAGQNAYEQYF.

This clone occurred a few times. The chain has TRBV29-1 and TRBJ2-7; 8 nucleotides line up with TRBD1. V lost 7 bases and J lost 0; bases outside the gene matches: 5. The CDR3 sequence is 13 residues long. Germline assignment: CDR1 SQVTM and CDR2 ANQGSEA. The CDR3 DNA reads TGCAGCGCTTCAGGGGGCATCTCCTACGAGCAGTACTTC. This translates into CSASGGISYEQYF.

A few counts support this clone. This sequence joins TRBV11-1 and TRBJ1-1, with 7 bases that match TRBD1. CDR1 is SGHAT and CDR2 is FQDESV in the germline V gene (reference sequence). The V segment lost 7 bases and the J segment 0 bases; nucleotides outside the gene matches: 14. The length of the CDR3 is 17 residues. The DNA for the CDR3 is TGTGCCAGCACCAAAAACGGACAGGCGACCCTGAACACTGAAGCTTTCTTT. Amino acid sequence: CASTKNGQATLNTEAFF.

This clone has only a few counts. The rearrangement joins TRBV5-1 to TRBJ2-5, with D unresolved. V lost 0 bases, J lost 4 bases, and 13 bases lay in between. Germline-derived CDR1 and CDR2 are SGHRS and YFSETQ. There are 15 residues in the CDR3. The CDR3 bases are TGCGCCAGCAGCTTGGCCGAGTCGAGTGGAGAGACCCAGTACTTC. This translates into CASSLAESSGETQYF.

The CDR3 DNA follows: TGTGCCAGCAGCTTTGGCAGCGCATGGTACGAGCAGTACTTC. Residues: CASSFGSAWYEQYF. V is TRBV11-2 and J is TRBJ2-7; no firm D call. The CDR3 length is 14 residues. With 3 bases removed from V and 4 bases from J, the gap between germline ends came to 13 bases. Germline V gene sequence: CDR1 SGHAT, CDR2 FQNNGV.

V and J are TRBV15 and TRBJ2-2, with D possibly matching TRBD2 (6 bases). CDR1 and CDR2 (germline): LNHNV, YYDKDF (reference sequence). V lost 4 bases and J lost 7, with 16 bases in between. The CDR3 length is 15 residues. CDR3 in amino acids: CATSNRECCSGELFF. The CDR3 coding sequence is TGTGCCACCAGCAATCGGGAGTGTTGTAGCGGGGAGCTGTTTTTT.

This clone came up a few times. The V gene is TRBV25-1, the J gene TRBJ2-5, with TRBD1 as a possible D gene (5 bases). CDR1 is MGHDK and CDR2 is SYGVNS in the germline V gene. This CDR3 spans 14 amino acids. V was shortened by 8 bases and J by 5 bases, with 18 bases between the two germline ends. For the CDR3, the DNA is TGTGCCAGCCGAAAGGGGCCCCCTGGGGAGACCCAGTACTTC. Translated: CASRKGPPGETQYF.

The chain carries TRBV5-1 and TRBJ1-1, with D perhaps TRBD1 (6 bases). V shed 4 bases and J shed 1 base, with 14 bases lying between them. Germline CDR1 and CDR2: SGHRS and YFSETQ. The CDR3 spans 15 residues. The CDR3 region is CASSASGTKNTEAFF. The CDR3 nucleotides are TGCGCCAGCAGCGCCTCCGGGACAAAGAACACTGAAGCTTTCTTT.

V usage is TRBV7-9 and J usage is TRBJ2-1; 8 bases map to TRBD1. V lost 5 bases, J lost 5 bases, and 5 bases stayed unmatched. Germline CDR1 reads SEHNR; CDR2 reads FQNEAQ (reference sequence). The CDR3 covers 14 residues. CDR3 sequence reads: CASSPGTGNNEQFF. In nucleotides, the CDR3 is TGTGCCAGCAGCCCGGGGACAGGAAACAATGAGCAGTTCTTC.

The V call is TRBV5-1, the J call TRBJ2-5, with 7 positions matching TRBD2. Germline V lookup: CDR1 SGHRS, CDR2 YFSETQ. This CDR3 is built from 15 residues. Losses at the gene ends were 4 bases for V and 5 bases for J; bases not matched to a gene: 11. The CDR3 here is CASSEWTTGRETQYF. CDR3 DNA: TGCGCCAGCAGCGAATGGACTACCGGGAGGGAGACCCAGTACTTC.

The rearrangement joins TRBV4-1 to TRBJ2-2, with 10 bases lining up with TRBD1. Per the germline V gene, CDR1 is MGHRA and CDR2 is YSYEKL. V gave up 4 bases and J gave up 3 bases; unmatched junction bases: 8. The CDR3 runs 17 residues. The CDR3 sequence: CASSRPGTGEDTGELFF. The DNA of the CDR3 is TGCGCCAGCAGCCGACCCGGGACAGGGGAGGACACCGGGGAGCTGTTTTTT.

This clone was counted only a few times. The chain is built from TRBV27 and TRBJ2-2, with D tentatively TRBD1 (6 bases). CDR1 and CDR2 from the germline V gene are MNHEY and SMNVEV (reference sequence). V was shortened by 5 bases and J by 4 bases, with 11 bases between the two germline ends. This CDR3 has 14 amino acids. The CDR3 region is CASSTGRATGELFF. The CDR3 bases are TGTGCCAGCAGTACAGGGCGGGCCACCGGGGAGCTGTTTTTT.

This clone was detected only a few times. The chain recombines TRBV5-1 with TRBJ2-3; no reliable D call. Germline V lookup: CDR1 SGHRS, CDR2 YFSETQ. V was trimmed by 4 bases and J by 2 bases, leaving 11 bases between them. The length of the CDR3 is 14 residues. The CDR3 DNA follows: TGCGCCAGCAGCAAAGAGCGAGACACAGATACGCAGTATTTT. Its translation: CASSKERDTDTQYF. Full variable domain (outside the CDR3, taken from reference TRBV5-1 and TRBJ2-3): KAGVTQTPRYLIKTRGQQVTLSCSPISGHRSVSWYQQTPGQGLQFLFEYFSETQRNKGNFPGRFSGRQFSNSRSEMNVSTLELGDSALYLCASSKERDTDTQYFGPGTRLTVL.

V gene TRBV10-3 combines with J gene TRBJ2-3; 8 bases agree with TRBD2. Trimming removed 4 bases from V and 1 base from J; junction bases left unmatched: 4. This CDR3 region has 15 residues. Germline V lookup: CDR1 ENHRY, CDR2 SYGVKD. Written as DNA, the CDR3 is TGTGCCATCAGTGTGTCACTAGCGGGCACAGATACGCAGTATTTT. Its protein product is CAISVSLAGTDTQYF.